The clone carrying this T cell receptor (beta chain) was seen only once. The germline gives CDR1 SGHAT, CDR2 FQNNGV. The CDR3 consists of 14 residues. V was clipped by 4 bases and J by 3 bases, with 13 bases between them. This specimen belongs to a study of blood T cell repertoires in COVID-19. About the study: Specimens from acute and convalescent COVID-19 originated in the United States, Italy and Spain. Sources were T cells, B-cell-depleted T cells, or PBMCs; the material itself was cDNA or gDNA.

In the source study's methods: Scientists estimated how many nucleated cells there were by amplifying reference gene primers. Clones were read by immunoSEQ multiplex PCR, and TCRdb kept only the in-frame ones, dropping some. The DNA gave D and trimming, while V, J and clone size come from that table. The sample has about 170,000 clones; around four fifths are singletons. The sequenced material came from peripheral blood. The J gene is TRBJ2-7, the V gene TRBV11-2; tentative D call: TRBD2 (5 bases). The clonotype originates from a man in his forties who had recovered from COVID-19. In DNA form, the CDR3 reads TGTGCCAGCAGCTCTCGCGGGTCCCGCTACGAGCAGTACTTC. It is translated as CASSSRGSRYEQYF.